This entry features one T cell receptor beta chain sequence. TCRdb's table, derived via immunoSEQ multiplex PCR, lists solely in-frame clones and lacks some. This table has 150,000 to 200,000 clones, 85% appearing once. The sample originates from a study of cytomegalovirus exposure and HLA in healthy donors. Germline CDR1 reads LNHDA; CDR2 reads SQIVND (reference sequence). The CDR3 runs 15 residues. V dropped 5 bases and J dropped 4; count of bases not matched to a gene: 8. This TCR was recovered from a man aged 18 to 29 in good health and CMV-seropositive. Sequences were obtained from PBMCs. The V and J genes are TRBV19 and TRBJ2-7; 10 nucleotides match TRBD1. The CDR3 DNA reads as TGTGCCAGTAGTTACGGACAGGGGGAACCGTACGAGCAGTACTTC. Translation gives CASSYGQGEPYEQYF.